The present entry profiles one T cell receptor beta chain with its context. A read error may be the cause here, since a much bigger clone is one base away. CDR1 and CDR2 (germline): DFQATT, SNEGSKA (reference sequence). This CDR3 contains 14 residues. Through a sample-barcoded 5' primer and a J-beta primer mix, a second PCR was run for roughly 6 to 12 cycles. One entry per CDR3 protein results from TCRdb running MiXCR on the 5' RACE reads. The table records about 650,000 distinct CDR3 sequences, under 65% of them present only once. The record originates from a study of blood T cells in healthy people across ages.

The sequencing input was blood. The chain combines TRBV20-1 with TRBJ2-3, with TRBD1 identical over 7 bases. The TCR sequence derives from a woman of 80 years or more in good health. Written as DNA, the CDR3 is TGCAGTGCTAGGGGGGACAGCTGGACAGATATGCAGTATTTT. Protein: CSARGDSWTDMQYF.